The 11 T cell receptor beta chains listed next were all sequenced from one sample in a study of siplizumab effects on memory and regulatory T cells. Profiling relied on immunoSEQ multiplex PCR, and the TCRdb table lists in-frame clones only, not all of them. The data hold 85,000 to 95,000 clones, with 94% observed a single time. The specimen sequenced was non-Treg CD4+ T cells sorted from blood. Receptors were obtained from a human donor in good health.

The CDR3 DNA follows: TGTGCCAGCGCTCCGGACAGTGGTTTCGGCGAGCAGTACTTC. Amino acid sequence: CASAPDSGFGEQYF. The V gene is TRBV14, the J gene TRBJ2-7; weak D call: TRBD1 (6 bases). The germline gives CDR1 SGHDN, CDR2 FVKESK. This CDR3 contains 14 residues. The germline V and J ends were trimmed by 8 bases and 6 bases, with 20 bases remaining between them.

The chain employs TRBV10-2 and TRBJ2-3; TRBD2 matches at 15 bases. After removal of 8 bases from V and 5 bases from J, the junction contained 17 bases not matched to a gene. The CDR3 consists of 19 residues. Germline values: CDR1 WSHSY, CDR2 SAAADI. The CDR3 protein is CASRSGLAGGPGFRDTQYF. The CDR3 nucleotides read TGCGCCAGCCGATCAGGACTAGCGGGGGGGCCGGGTTTCCGAGATACGCAGTATTTT.

The CDR3 region is CATSRGGPYGYTF. CDR3 nucleotide sequence: TGTGCCACCAGCAGAGGGGGGCCCTATGGCTACACCTTC. J is TRBJ1-2 and V is TRBV15, with D perhaps TRBD1 (6 bases). CDR1 and CDR2 from the germline V gene are LNHNV and YYDKDF (reference sequence). The CDR3 runs to 13 residues. The V end was cut by 1 base, the J end by 4 bases, with 7 bases between.

The chain employs TRBV5-1 and TRBJ2-3; 9 bases are a match to TRBD1. This CDR3 has 15 residues. V dropped 3 bases and J dropped 5; count of bases not matched to a gene: 7. Germline CDR1 and CDR2: SGHRS and YFSETQ. The DNA for the CDR3 is TGCGCCAGCAGCTCCGGGACAGGGTCTAGAGATACGCAGTATTTT. Its protein is CASSSGTGSRDTQYF.

The V call is TRBV30, the J call TRBJ1-1, with D unclear. Germline assignment: CDR1 GTSNPN and CDR2 SVGIG (reference sequence). The CDR3 consists of 12 residues. The V end lost 1 base, the J end lost 7 bases, and 10 bases lay between the germline ends. The CDR3 here is CAWSAELGEAFF. The CDR3 nucleotides are TGTGCCTGGAGTGCCGAGTTGGGTGAAGCTTTCTTT.

The chain has TRBV19 and TRBJ2-4, with a weak D call TRBD2 (5 bases). The germline V gene has CDR1 LNHDA and CDR2 SQIVND (reference sequence). The CDR3 length is 14 residues. Trimming shortened V by 1 base and J by 2 bases, and 6 bases separated the two germline ends. CDR3 sequence reads: CASSIAGTKNIQYF. The CDR3 region has the DNA TGTGCCAGTAGTATAGCCGGGACCAAAAACATTCAGTACTTC.

The gene calls are TRBV30 and TRBJ2-3; 9 bases align to TRBD1. V lost 8 bases to trimming and J lost 7 bases; unmatched junction nucleotides: 10. The length of the CDR3 is 13 residues. From germline, CDR1 is GTSNPN and CDR2 SVGIG (reference sequence). The chain's CDR3 is CAGDRAGANTQYF. In nucleotides, the CDR3 is TGTGCCGGGGACAGGGCAGGAGCCAATACGCAGTATTTT.

CDR3 in amino acids: CASSDYVLAGTTDTQYF. The CDR3 DNA is TGTGCCAGCAGTGATTATGTCCTAGCGGGAACCACAGATACGCAGTATTTT. The chain links TRBV2 to TRBJ2-3; 9 positions agree with TRBD2. From germline, CDR1 is SNHLY and CDR2 FYNNEI. CDR3 length: 17 amino acids. The ends lost 3 bases at V and 2 bases at J; junction bases unmatched: 9.

This sequence joins TRBV30 and TRBJ2-5, with D perhaps matching TRBD1 or TRBD2 (5 bases each). Germline values: CDR1 GTSNPN, CDR2 SVGIG (reference sequence). The V and J ends lost 4 bases and 1 base respectively, with 7 bases between them. This CDR3 is 12 amino acids long. CDR3 DNA: TGTGCCTGGACCGGGACCCAAGAGACCCAGTACTTC. Encoded protein: CAWTGTQETQYF.

The J gene is TRBJ2-2, the V gene TRBV5-6; 7 positions agree with TRBD2. The CDR3 is made up of 15 amino acids. Germline values: CDR1 SGHDT, CDR2 YYEEEE. Germline trimming cut 2 bases from V and 2 bases from J; bases unmatched to any gene: 3. The CDR3 sequence: CASSFGGKNTGELFF. Here the CDR3 DNA reads TGTGCCAGCAGCTTCGGGGGGAAAAACACCGGGGAGCTGTTTTTT. Full variable domain (missing parts from reference TRBV5-6 and TRBJ2-2): DAGVTQSPTHLIKTRGQQVTLRCSPKSGHDTVSWYQQALGQGPQFIFQYYEEEERQRGNFPDRFSGHQFPNYSSELNVNALLLGDSALYLCASSFGGKNTGELFFGEGSRLTVL.

The chain employs TRBV29-1 and TRBJ2-5, with D possibly being TRBD2 (6 bases). With the DNA end fitting TRBJ2-7 better, the J assignment may be wrong. Germline CDR1 SQVTM, CDR2 ANQGSEA. CDR3 length: 11 amino acids. The DNA of the CDR3 is TGCAGCGTTGAGGAGGGCTACGAGCAGTACTTC. Translating gives CSVEEGYEQYF.